This TCR beta chain is from a study of cytomegalovirus exposure and HLA in healthy donors. This CDR3 comprises 15 residues. The J segment lost 3 bases and the V segment lost 8 bases, leaving 6 bases of the junction unmatched. The germline CDR1 and CDR2 sequences are MNHNS and SASEGT. The PCR employed 60 Vbeta primers together with 13 Jbeta primers. TCRdb keeps only in-frame clones here, not all; method: immunoSEQ multiplex PCR. Counted here are roughly 220,000 clones, more than 65% occurring once; the ten biggest clones make up roughly 2%. This receptor was taken from a woman in her 30s in good health and CMV-seronegative. The J gene is TRBJ1-5, the V gene TRBV6-1, with 11 bases lining up with TRBD1. The specimen sequenced was PBMCs. The CDR3 region has the DNA TGTGCCAGCCTGGACAGGGGGCTTGACAATCAGCCCCAGCATTTT. Encoded protein: CASLDRGLDNQPQHF.